The clone carrying this T cell receptor (beta chain) was seen at least ten times. Its antigen remains unknown. It was patients with CD8+CD57+ cell expansion by flow cytometry who were chosen for sequencing. The data are from a study of CD8+CD57+ T cells in acquired aplastic anemia. About the study: Sorted CD4+ and CD8+ cells gave an average of around 3 ug of DNA.

General study points: The study identified roughly 31 CD8+ CDR3 sequences shared by patients and controls.

The V end was cut by 3 bases, the J end by 2 bases, with 8 bases between. In germline, CDR1 is MNHEY, CDR2 SMNVEV (reference sequence). CDR3 size: 13 residues. TCR beta VDJ and CDR3 profiles were obtained from a genomic DNA template. TCRdb independently ran MiXCR on the reads; one entry per CDR3 protein. The repertoire holds 250,000 or so distinct CDR3 sequences, with more than 40% as singletons. The J gene is TRBJ2-7, the V gene TRBV27; D ambiguous. This TCR was sampled from a human donor with aplastic anemia. Sequenced material: sorted CD4+, CD8+, or CD8+CD57+ T cells (not recorded which) from PBMCs. CDR3 sequence: CASSLGLTYEQYF. As DNA, the CDR3 is TGTGCCAGCAGTTTGGGCCTGACCTACGAGCAGTACTTC.